The following is a T cell receptor beta chain sequence with its context. These data come from a study of blood T cell repertoires in COVID-19. Study-wide context: Material from acute and convalescent COVID-19 was sourced from the United States, Italy and Spain. PBMCs, B-cell-depleted T cells, or T cells were the source of the cDNA or gDNA that made up the material.

Per the authors' pipeline: For nucleated cells, counts were estimated from reference gene primer amplification. Using immunoSEQ multiplex PCR, the repertoire was profiled, and TCRdb retains in-frame clones only, with some absent. V, J and clone size are taken as reported in that table, and D and trimming were inferred from the DNA itself. The sample has 100,000 to 150,000 clones; about 80% are singletons. V trimming: 6 bases; J trimming: 4 bases; junction bases outside the gene matches: 8. The CDR3 is 14 residues long. The germline gives CDR1 SNHLY, CDR2 FYNNEI. Input material: peripheral blood. This sequence was found in a man aged 35 to 55 with active or convalescent COVID-19. J is TRBJ1-2 and V is TRBV2; 7 bases map to TRBD1. CDR3 DNA sequence: TGTGCCAGCAGAGGGGACAGTGCTTCCTATGGCTACACCTTC. As protein: CASRGDSASYGYTF.